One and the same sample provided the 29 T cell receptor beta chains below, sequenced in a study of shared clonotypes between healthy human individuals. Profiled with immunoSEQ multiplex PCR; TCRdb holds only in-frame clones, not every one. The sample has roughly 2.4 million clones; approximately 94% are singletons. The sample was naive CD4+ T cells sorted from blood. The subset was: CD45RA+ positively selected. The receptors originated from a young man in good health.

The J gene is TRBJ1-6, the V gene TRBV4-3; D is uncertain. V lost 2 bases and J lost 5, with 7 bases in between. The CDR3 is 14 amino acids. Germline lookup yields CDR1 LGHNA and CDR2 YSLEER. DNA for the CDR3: TGCGCCAGCAGCCAACTGACGGATAATTCACCCCTCCACTTT. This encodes CASSQLTDNSPLHF.

CDR3 in amino acids: CASRRTGGNTGELFF. The CDR3 DNA follows: TGTGCCAGCAGAAGGACAGGGGGCAACACCGGGGAGCTGTTTTTT. The chain links TRBV7-8 to TRBJ2-2, with 11 bases fitting TRBD1. The V segment lost 6 bases and the J segment 2 bases; nucleotides outside the gene matches: 2. Looked up from germline, CDR1 is SGHVS and CDR2 is FQNEAQ. This CDR3 comprises 15 residues. Supplemented by reference TRBV7-8 and TRBJ2-2, the full variable domain reads GAGVSQSPRYKVAKRGQDVALRCDPISGHVSLFWYQQALGQGPEFLTYFQNEAQLDKSGLPSDRFFAERPEGSVSTLKIQRTQQEDSAVYLCASRRTGGNTGELFFGEGSRLTVL.

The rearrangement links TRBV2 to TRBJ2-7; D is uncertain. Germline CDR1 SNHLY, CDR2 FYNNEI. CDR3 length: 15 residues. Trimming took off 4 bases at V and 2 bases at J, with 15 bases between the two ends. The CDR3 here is CASSGSYSQAYEQYF. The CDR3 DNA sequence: TGTGCCAGCAGTGGCAGTTACAGCCAAGCCTACGAGCAGTACTTC.

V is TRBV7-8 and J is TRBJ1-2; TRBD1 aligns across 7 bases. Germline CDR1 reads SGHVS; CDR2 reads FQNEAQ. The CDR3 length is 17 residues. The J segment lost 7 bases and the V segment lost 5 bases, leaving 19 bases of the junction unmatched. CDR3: CASSHIPDRVIQGGYTF. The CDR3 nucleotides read TGTGCCAGCAGCCATATCCCAGACAGGGTAATTCAGGGTGGCTACACCTTC.

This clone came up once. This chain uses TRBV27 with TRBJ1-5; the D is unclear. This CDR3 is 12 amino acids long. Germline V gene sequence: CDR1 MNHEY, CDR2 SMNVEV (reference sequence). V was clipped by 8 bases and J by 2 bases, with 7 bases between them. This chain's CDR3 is CASGAGNQPQHF. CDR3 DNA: TGTGCCAGCGGAGCGGGCAATCAGCCCCAGCATTTT.

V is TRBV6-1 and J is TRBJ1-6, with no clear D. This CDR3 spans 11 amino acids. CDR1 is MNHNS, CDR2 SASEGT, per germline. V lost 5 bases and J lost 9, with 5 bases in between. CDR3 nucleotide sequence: TGTGCCAGCAGTATCGGTTCACCCCTCCACTTT. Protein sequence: CASSIGSPLHF.

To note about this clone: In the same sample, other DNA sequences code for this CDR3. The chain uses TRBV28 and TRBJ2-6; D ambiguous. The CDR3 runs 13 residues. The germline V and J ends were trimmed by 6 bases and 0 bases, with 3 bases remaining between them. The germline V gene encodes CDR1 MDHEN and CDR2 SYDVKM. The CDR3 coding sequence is TGTGCCAGCAGGCTCTCTGGGGCCAACGTCCTGACTTTC. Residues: CASRLSGANVLTF.

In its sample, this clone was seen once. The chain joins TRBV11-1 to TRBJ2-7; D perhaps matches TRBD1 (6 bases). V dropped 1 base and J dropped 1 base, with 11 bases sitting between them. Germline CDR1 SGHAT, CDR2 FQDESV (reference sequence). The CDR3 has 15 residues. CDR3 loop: CASSLGQGHSYEQYF. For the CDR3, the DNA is TGTGCCAGCAGCTTAGGGCAGGGGCATTCCTACGAGCAGTACTTC.

The CDR3 reads CASRTPGTASNQPQHF. The CDR3 coding sequence is TGTGCCAGCAGGACCCCCGGGACAGCGAGCAATCAGCCCCAGCATTTT. The genes are TRBV25-1 and TRBJ1-5; 7 bases agree with TRBD1. The V and J ends lost 6 bases and 1 base, in that order; junction bases with no gene match: 9. The germline CDR1 and CDR2 sequences are MGHDK and SYGVNS. CDR3 length: 16 residues.

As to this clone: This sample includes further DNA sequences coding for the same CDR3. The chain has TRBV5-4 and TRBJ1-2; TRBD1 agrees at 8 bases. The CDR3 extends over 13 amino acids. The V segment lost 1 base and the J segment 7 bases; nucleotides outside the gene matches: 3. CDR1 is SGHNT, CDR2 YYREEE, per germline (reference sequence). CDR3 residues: CASSLQGAGGYTF. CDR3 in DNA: TGTGCCAGCAGCTTGCAGGGGGCAGGTGGCTACACCTTC.

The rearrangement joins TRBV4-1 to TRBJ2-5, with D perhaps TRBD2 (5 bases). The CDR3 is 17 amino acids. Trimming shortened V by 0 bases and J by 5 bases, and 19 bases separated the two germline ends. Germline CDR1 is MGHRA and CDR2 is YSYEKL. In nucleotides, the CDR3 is TGCGCCAGCAGCCAAGAGGATGGCTTCCCCTCGGGGGAGACCCAGTACTTC. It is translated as CASSQEDGFPSGETQYF.

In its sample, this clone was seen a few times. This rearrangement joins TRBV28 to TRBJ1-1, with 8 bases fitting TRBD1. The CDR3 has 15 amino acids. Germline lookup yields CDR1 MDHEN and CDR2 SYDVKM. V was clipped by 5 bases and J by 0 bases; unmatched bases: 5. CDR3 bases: TGTGCCAGCAGTCCCCACAGGGGGGTGAACACTGAAGCTTTCTTT. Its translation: CASSPHRGVNTEAFF.

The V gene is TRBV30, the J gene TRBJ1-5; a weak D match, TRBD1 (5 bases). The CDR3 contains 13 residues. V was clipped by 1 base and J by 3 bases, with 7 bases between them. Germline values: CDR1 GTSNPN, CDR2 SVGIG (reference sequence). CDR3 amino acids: CAWSEGINQPQHF. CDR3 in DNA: TGTGCCTGGAGTGAGGGGATCAATCAGCCCCAGCATTTT.

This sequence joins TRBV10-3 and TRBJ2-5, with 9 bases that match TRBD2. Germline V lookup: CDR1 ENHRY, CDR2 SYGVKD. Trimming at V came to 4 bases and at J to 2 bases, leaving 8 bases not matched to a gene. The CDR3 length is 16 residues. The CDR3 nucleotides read TGTGCCATCAGTGGGATTAGCGGGAGAGGTCAAGAGACCCAGTACTTC. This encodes CAISGISGRGQETQYF.

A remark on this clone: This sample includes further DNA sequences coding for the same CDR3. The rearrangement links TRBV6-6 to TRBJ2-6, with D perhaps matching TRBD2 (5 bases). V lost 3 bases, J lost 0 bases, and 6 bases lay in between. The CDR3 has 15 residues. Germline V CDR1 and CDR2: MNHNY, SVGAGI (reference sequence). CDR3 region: CASSYGGSGANVLTF. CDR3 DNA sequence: TGTGCCAGCAGTTATGGAGGCTCTGGGGCCAACGTCCTGACTTTC.

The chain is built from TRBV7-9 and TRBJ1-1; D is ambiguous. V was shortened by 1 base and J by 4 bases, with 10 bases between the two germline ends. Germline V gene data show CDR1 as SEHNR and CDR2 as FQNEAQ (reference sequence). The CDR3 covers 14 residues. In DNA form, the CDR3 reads TGTGCCAGCAGCTTAGAAGGCCTCGGCACTGAAGCTTTCTTT. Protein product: CASSLEGLGTEAFF.

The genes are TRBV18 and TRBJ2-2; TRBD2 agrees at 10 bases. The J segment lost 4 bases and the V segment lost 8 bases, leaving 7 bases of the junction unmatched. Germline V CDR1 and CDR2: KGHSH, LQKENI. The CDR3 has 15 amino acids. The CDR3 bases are TGTGCCAGCGCTAGCGGGGGCCCGATCACCGGGGAGCTGTTTTTT. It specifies CASASGGPITGELFF. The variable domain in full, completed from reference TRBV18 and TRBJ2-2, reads NAGVMQNPRHLVRRRGQEARLRCSPMKGHSHVYWYRQLPEEGLKFMVYLQKENIIDESGMPKERFSAEFPKEGPSILRIQQVVRGDSAAYFCASASGGPITGELFFGEGSRLTVL.

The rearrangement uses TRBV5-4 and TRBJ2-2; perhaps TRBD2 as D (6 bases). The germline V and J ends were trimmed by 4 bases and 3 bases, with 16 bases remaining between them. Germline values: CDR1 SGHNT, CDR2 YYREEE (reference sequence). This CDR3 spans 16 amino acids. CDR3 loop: CASSRGGREDTGELFF. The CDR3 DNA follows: TGTGCCAGCAGCCGAGGAGGCAGGGAGGACACCGGGGAGCTGTTTTTT.

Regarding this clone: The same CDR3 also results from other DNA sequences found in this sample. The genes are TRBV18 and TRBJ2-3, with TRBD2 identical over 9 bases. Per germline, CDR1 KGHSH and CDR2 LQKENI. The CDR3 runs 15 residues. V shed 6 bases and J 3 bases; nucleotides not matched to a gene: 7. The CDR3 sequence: CASSPSGTGTDTQYF. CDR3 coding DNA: TGTGCCAGCTCGCCTAGCGGGACGGGAACAGATACGCAGTATTTT.

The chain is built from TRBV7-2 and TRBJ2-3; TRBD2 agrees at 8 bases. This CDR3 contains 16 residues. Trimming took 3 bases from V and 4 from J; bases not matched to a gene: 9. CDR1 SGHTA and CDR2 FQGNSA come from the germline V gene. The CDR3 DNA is TGTGCCAGCAGCTTGGCCTTGGGACTAGGGGCAGATACGCAGTATTTT. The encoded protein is CASSLALGLGADTQYF.

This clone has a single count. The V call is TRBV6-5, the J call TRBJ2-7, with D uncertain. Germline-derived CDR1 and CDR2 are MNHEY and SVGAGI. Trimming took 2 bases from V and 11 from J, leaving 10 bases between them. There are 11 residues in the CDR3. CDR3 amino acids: CASSYKSVEYF. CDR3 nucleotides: TGTGCCAGCAGTTACAAGTCCGTTGAGTACTTC.

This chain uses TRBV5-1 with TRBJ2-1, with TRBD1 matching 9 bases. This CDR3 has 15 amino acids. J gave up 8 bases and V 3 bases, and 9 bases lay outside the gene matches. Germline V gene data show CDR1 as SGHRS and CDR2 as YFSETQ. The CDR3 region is CASSSRDRAYDEQFF. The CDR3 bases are TGCGCCAGCAGCTCAAGGGACAGGGCATACGATGAGCAGTTCTTC.

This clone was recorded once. For the CDR3, the DNA is TGTGCCAGCAGCTTAGCCCGGACAGTGAACACTGAAGCTTTCTTT. It translates to CASSLARTVNTEAFF. The chain uses TRBV11-2 and TRBJ1-1, with D possibly TRBD1 on 6 matching bases. V was cut by 1 base and J by 0 bases, with 9 bases left in between. The CDR3 extends over 15 amino acids. Germline CDR1 is SGHAT and CDR2 is FQNNGV.

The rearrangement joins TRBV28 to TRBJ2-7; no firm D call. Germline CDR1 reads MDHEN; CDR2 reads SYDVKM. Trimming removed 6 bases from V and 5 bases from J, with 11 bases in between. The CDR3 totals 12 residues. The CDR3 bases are TGTGCCAGCAGAGGGTCAGTCGACGAGCAGTACTTC. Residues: CASRGSVDEQYF.

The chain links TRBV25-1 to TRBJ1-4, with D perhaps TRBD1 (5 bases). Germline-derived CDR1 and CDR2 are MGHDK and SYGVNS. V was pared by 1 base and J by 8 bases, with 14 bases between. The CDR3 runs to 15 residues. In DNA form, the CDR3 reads TGTGCCAGCAGTGAATCTGGGACGTTGGACGAAAAACTGTTTTTT. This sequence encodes CASSESGTLDEKLFF.

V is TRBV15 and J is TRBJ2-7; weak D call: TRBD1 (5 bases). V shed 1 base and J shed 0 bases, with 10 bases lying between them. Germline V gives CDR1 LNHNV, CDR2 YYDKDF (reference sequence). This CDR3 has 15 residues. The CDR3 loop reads CATSRGVTVSYEQYF. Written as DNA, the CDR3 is TGTGCCACCAGCAGAGGGGTGACAGTCTCCTACGAGCAGTACTTC.

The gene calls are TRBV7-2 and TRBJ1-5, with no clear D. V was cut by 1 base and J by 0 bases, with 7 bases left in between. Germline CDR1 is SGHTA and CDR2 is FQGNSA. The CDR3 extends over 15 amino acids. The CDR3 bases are TGTGCCAGCAGCTTAGTCTATAATAGCAATCAGCCCCAGCATTTT. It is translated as CASSLVYNSNQPQHF.

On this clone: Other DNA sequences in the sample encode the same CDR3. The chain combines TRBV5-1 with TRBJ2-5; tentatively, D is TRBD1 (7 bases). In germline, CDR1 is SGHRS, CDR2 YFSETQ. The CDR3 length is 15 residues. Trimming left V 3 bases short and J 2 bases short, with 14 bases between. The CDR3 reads CASSSGQGGQETQYF. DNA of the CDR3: TGCGCCAGCAGCTCCGGCCAGGGGGGACAAGAGACCCAGTACTTC.

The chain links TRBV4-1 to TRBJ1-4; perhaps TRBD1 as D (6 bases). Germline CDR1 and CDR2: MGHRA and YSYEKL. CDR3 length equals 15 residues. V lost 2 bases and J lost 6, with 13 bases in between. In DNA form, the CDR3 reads TGCGCCAGCAGCCAAAGACAGGTGACGGATGAAAAACTGTTTTTT. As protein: CASSQRQVTDEKLFF.